A selection of T cell receptor beta chains follows, all from one sample in a study of T cells after yellow fever vaccination. Using its own MiXCR run on the 5' RACE reads, TCRdb lists one record per CDR3 protein. Of about 340,000 distinct CDR3 sequences in the sample, approximately 12% were seen once. The starting material was CD4+ T cells sorted from PBMCs, obtained 15 days after the yellow fever booster vaccination. Receptor source: a man between 18 and 35 years old who received the YFV17D yellow fever vaccine. The CDR3 runs from the conserved cysteine through the conserved F or W.

v_call: TRBV18
j_call: TRBJ1-2
cdr3_length: 15
cdr3_aa: CASSPSRQGGYGYTF

v_call: TRBV12-3/TRBV12-4
j_call: TRBJ2-1
cdr3_length: 13
cdr3_aa: CASSFLGVNEQFF

v_call: TRBV6-1
j_call: TRBJ1-6
cdr3_length: 15
cdr3_aa: CATTGVSSYNSPLHF

v_call: TRBV18
j_call: TRBJ2-3
cdr3_length: 13
cdr3_aa: CASSPPGQHTQYF

v_call: TRBV28
j_call: TRBJ2-7
cdr3_length: 11
cdr3_aa: CASSLSWEQYF

v_call: TRBV5-1
j_call: TRBJ2-2
cdr3_length: 15
cdr3_aa: CASSYGVISTGELFF

v_call: TRBV11-2
j_call: TRBJ2-3
cdr3_length: 17
cdr3_aa: CASSSIRQAGAPDTQYF

v_call: TRBV7-2
j_call: TRBJ1-2
cdr3_length: 12
cdr3_aa: CAILGVYYGYTF

v_call: TRBV5-1
j_call: TRBJ2-2
cdr3_length: 14
cdr3_aa: CASSPLDTSTELFF

v_call: TRBV7-2
j_call: TRBJ1-5
cdr3_length: 14
cdr3_aa: CASSFTGAGQPQHF

v_call: TRBV5-1
j_call: TRBJ2-2
cdr3_length: 13
cdr3_aa: CASSLGEPGELFF

v_call: TRBV4-1
j_call: TRBJ2-2
cdr3_length: 12
cdr3_aa: CGQGAVNGELFF

v_call: TRBV7-3
j_call: TRBJ2-1
cdr3_length: 13
cdr3_aa: CASSSSADGEQFF

v_call: TRBV6-2/TRBV6-3
j_call: TRBJ1-4
cdr3_length: 14
cdr3_aa: CASSYAGFRGKLFF

v_call: TRBV6-6
j_call: TRBJ2-7
cdr3_length: 14
cdr3_aa: CASSYAGQRYEQYF

v_call: TRBV29-1
j_call: TRBJ2-5
cdr3_length: 13
cdr3_aa: CSVEIRQRETQYF

v_call: TRBV5-1
j_call: TRBJ1-4
cdr3_length: 19
cdr3_aa: CASSTFGGGGSGPNEKLFF

v_call: TRBV29-1
j_call: TRBJ1-2
cdr3_length: 14
cdr3_aa: CSVGGAGADYGYTF

v_call: TRBV7-6
j_call: TRBJ2-5
cdr3_length: 16
cdr3_aa: CASSRWGSGGQETQYF

v_call: TRBV9
j_call: TRBJ2-1
cdr3_length: 13
cdr3_aa: CASSARLWNEQFF

v_call: TRBV15
j_call: TRBJ2-5
cdr3_length: 15
cdr3_aa: CATSREAAYQETQYF

v_call: TRBV12-3/TRBV12-4
j_call: TRBJ2-1
cdr3_length: 15
cdr3_aa: CASRSSSGGYNEQFF

v_call: TRBV5-1
j_call: TRBJ1-3
cdr3_length: 14
cdr3_aa: CASKSQGAGNTIYF

v_call: TRBV7-6
j_call: TRBJ2-1
cdr3_length: 20
cdr3_aa: CASSPRTGGMGPRSWDEQFF

v_call: TRBV12-3/TRBV12-4
j_call: TRBJ2-3
cdr3_length: 15
cdr3_aa: CASSFTAVGTDTQYF

v_call: TRBV25-1
j_call: TRBJ2-7
cdr3_length: 15
cdr3_aa: CASSAAGTGGYEQYF

v_call: TRBV3-1
j_call: TRBJ2-1
cdr3_length: 15
cdr3_aa: CASSQQRGGLNEQFF

v_call: TRBV18
j_call: TRBJ1-4
cdr3_length: 14
cdr3_aa: CASSRDSYEEKLFF

v_call: TRBV2
j_call: TRBJ1-4
cdr3_length: 14
cdr3_aa: CASSGDRAGEKLFF

v_call: TRBV24-1
j_call: TRBJ2-1
cdr3_length: 13
cdr3_aa: CATSRGIYNEQFF

v_call: TRBV3-1
j_call: TRBJ1-5
cdr3_length: 14
cdr3_aa: CASSQDSRWSPQHF

v_call: TRBV20-1
j_call: TRBJ1-6
cdr3_length: 15
cdr3_aa: CSASGVAVGNSPLHF

v_call: TRBV7-9
j_call: TRBJ2-6
cdr3_length: 18
cdr3_aa: CASSFIHRGSSGANVLTF

v_call: TRBV11-2
j_call: TRBJ1-1
cdr3_length: 14
cdr3_aa: CASSFTRGLTEAFF

v_call: TRBV20-1
j_call: TRBJ1-5
cdr3_length: 13
cdr3_aa: CSARQGSGQPQHF

v_call: TRBV4-3
j_call: TRBJ1-5
cdr3_length: 14
cdr3_aa: CASSLQTQGQPQHF

v_call: TRBV7-6
j_call: TRBJ2-1
cdr3_length: 13
cdr3_aa: CASSHGAYNEQFF

v_call: TRBV7-2
j_call: TRBJ2-3
cdr3_length: 14
cdr3_aa: CASSPRPSTDTQYF

v_call: TRBV7-9
j_call: TRBJ1-3
cdr3_length: 17
cdr3_aa: CASSSTGFGPPGNTIYF

v_call: TRBV6-5
j_call: TRBJ2-7
cdr3_length: 13
cdr3_aa: CASAGGPFYEQYF

v_call: TRBV7-2
j_call: TRBJ1-2
cdr3_length: 17
cdr3_aa: CASSLMAFGGGDYGYTF

v_call: TRBV9
j_call: TRBJ1-6
cdr3_length: 15
cdr3_aa: CASSVFPGGNSPLHF

v_call: TRBV20-1
j_call: TRBJ1-5
cdr3_length: 15
cdr3_aa: CSASLPAGSNQPQHF

v_call: TRBV20-1
j_call: TRBJ2-1
cdr3_length: 13
cdr3_aa: CSASGGHGNEQFF

v_call: TRBV7-3
j_call: TRBJ2-3
cdr3_length: 17
cdr3_aa: CASSLTPGTGSRDTQYF

v_call: TRBV5-1
j_call: TRBJ2-3
cdr3_length: 12
cdr3_aa: CASSVTGDTQYF

v_call: TRBV11-3
j_call: TRBJ2-1
cdr3_length: 17
cdr3_aa: CASSPGRGQNSYNEQFF

v_call: TRBV7-6
j_call: TRBJ2-1
cdr3_length: 16
cdr3_aa: CASSPRDRALDNEQFF

v_call: TRBV6-1
j_call: TRBJ2-3
cdr3_length: 15
cdr3_aa: CASSESRPRPDTQYF

v_call: TRBV29-1
j_call: TRBJ1-5
cdr3_length: 13
cdr3_aa: CSVTDRLNQPQHF

v_call: TRBV19
j_call: TRBJ2-2
cdr3_length: 15
cdr3_aa: CASSTPGRHTGELFF